This T cell receptor beta chain was identified during a study of CD8 T cells in ankylosing spondylitis. The study's findings and limits: For ankylosing spondylitis blood, a TCR beta motif of several highly homologous variants appeared characteristic. Previously reported in reactive arthritis synovial fluid and blood were some of the motif variants.

V dropped 0 bases and J dropped 6 bases, with 14 bases sitting between them. Germline CDR1 SGHRS, CDR2 YFSETQ. The CDR3 totals 15 residues. Regarding this clonotype: The antigen is undetermined.

TCRdb reanalysed the 5' RACE reads using MiXCR and keeps one entry per CDR3 protein. The sample has approximately 550,000 distinct CDR3 sequences; 12% are singletons. Sequenced sample: blood, either unsorted or a sorted T cell fraction (not recorded which). The sequence came from a male donor with ankylosing spondylitis. This sequence joins TRBV5-1 and TRBJ2-3; either TRBD1 or TRBD2 may fit D (6 bases each). The CDR3 loop is CASSLEGGSFDTQYF. Here the CDR3 DNA reads TGCGCCAGCAGCTTGGAGGGGGGTTCCTTCGATACGCAGTATTTT.